This is a list of T cell receptor beta chains from one sample in a study of OX40 agonist ivuxolimab in advanced cancers. Some clones are missing from TCRdb's copy, which holds only in-frame ones; the method was immunoSEQ multiplex PCR. The sample has approximately 26,000 clones, roughly 85% seen once. The input for sequencing was CD4+ or CD8+ T cells sorted from blood, taken in a trial of the OX40 agonist ivuxolimab. The source of these receptors is an adult with an advanced solid tumor such as melanoma, head and neck, liver or kidney cancer. Both conserved end residues are part of each CDR3. The D gene is left open where the match is weak. A clone size is listed for some rows: how often the clone was seen (once, few, many), or a class if it is expanded.

J gene,V gene,D gene,clone size,CDR3 length,CDR3 protein,CDR3 DNA
TRBJ1-2,TRBV4-3,NA,NA,14,CASSQVLRGRGYTF,TGCGCCAGCAGCCAAGTTCTCCGGGGGCGAGGCTACACCTTC
TRBJ2-1,TRBV27,TRBD2,NA,14,CASSLGLAVNEQFF,TGTGCCAGCAGTTTAGGACTAGCGGTAAATGAGCAGTTCTTC
TRBJ1-1,TRBV6-5,NA,NA,15,CASSYSSFWTQSAFF,TGTGCCAGCAGTTACTCGAGTTTCTGGACACAATCAGCTTTCTTT
TRBJ2-3,TRBV5-5,NA,NA,13,CASSSGLTDTQYF,TGTGCCAGCAGCTCAGGTCTCACAGATACGCAGTATTTT
TRBJ1-3,TRBV9,NA,large,14,CASSGRTDGNTIYF,TGTGCCAGCAGCGGACGGACCGACGGAAACACCATATATTTT
TRBJ2-5,TRBV4-1,NA,NA,18,CASSQGRYGNGPAQTQYF,TGCGCCAGCAGCCAAGGGCGGTACGGCAACGGTCCGGCACAGACCCAGTACTTC
TRBJ2-7,TRBV27,TRBD1,NA,17,CASSSWPRQGPYYEQYF,TGTGCCAGCAGTTCGTGGCCGAGACAGGGCCCTTACTACGAGCAGTACTTC
TRBJ2-7,TRBV27,NA,NA,13,CASSLGRTYEQYF,TGTGCCAGCAGTTTGGGCAGAACCTACGAGCAGTACTTC
TRBJ2-3,TRBV7-9,NA,NA,16,CASSPYRDKGIDTQYF,TGTGCCAGCAGCCCCTACAGGGACAAGGGAATAGATACGCAGTATTTT
TRBJ1-1,TRBV6-5,NA,NA,15,CASSPQGGMNTEAFF,TGTGCCAGCAGCCCACAGGGCGGCATGAACACTGAAGCTTTCTTT
TRBJ2-7,TRBV11-3,NA,NA,13,CASSLSRGYEQYF,TGTGCCAGCAGCCTTTCGCGGGGCTACGAGCAGTACTTC
TRBJ1-1,TRBV18,NA,NA,15,CASSPLRTMNTEAFF,TGTGCCAGCTCACCACTAAGAACGATGAACACTGAAGCTTTCTTT
TRBJ2-7,TRBV7-2,NA,few,14,CASSLGLGTYEQYF,TGTGCCAGCAGCTTAGGGTTAGGGACCTACGAGCAGTACTTC
TRBJ2-1,TRBV7-2,TRBD2,NA,15,CASSIGTSGRNEQFF,TGTGCCAGCAGCATCGGGACTAGCGGGAGGAATGAGCAGTTCTTC
TRBJ2-7,TRBV13,TRBD2,once,15,CASSQSGTSAYEQYF,TGTGCCAGCAGCCAGTCCGGGACTAGCGCCTACGAGCAGTACTTC
TRBJ2-7,TRBV7-9,NA,NA,13,CASSLVGGYEQYF,TGTGCCAGCAGCTTAGTAGGGGGCTACGAGCAGTACTTC
TRBJ2-1,TRBV7-8,NA,NA,14,CASSLDREYNEQFF,TGTGCCAGCAGCTTAGACCGAGAATACAATGAGCAGTTCTTC
TRBJ1-4,TRBV11-2,TRBD1,NA,15,CASSSRDRGHEKLFF,TGTGCCAGCAGCTCTAGGGACAGGGGGCATGAAAAACTGTTTTTT
TRBJ2-7,TRBV7-8,TRBD1,medium-sized,15,CASKQGWDRSYEQYF,TGTGCCAGCAAACAGGGCTGGGACAGATCCTACGAGCAGTACTTC
TRBJ2-2,TRBV19,TRBD1,NA,15,CASSIKTGMAGELFF,TGTGCCAGTAGTATCAAGACAGGGATGGCCGGGGAGCTGTTTTTT
TRBJ2-5,TRBV5-8,NA,NA,12,CASSLGLETQYF,TGTGCCAGCAGCTTGGGGTTGGAGACCCAGTACTTC
TRBJ2-7,TRBV19,NA,NA,14,CASSTWTGSYEQYF,TGTGCCAGTAGTACTTGGACCGGAAGCTACGAGCAGTACTTC
TRBJ2-7,TRBV5-4,TRBD1,NA,17,CASSQSYLTGATYEQYF,TGTGCCAGCAGCCAATCCTACTTGACAGGGGCCACATACGAGCAGTACTTC
TRBJ1-1,TRBV5-4,TRBD1,NA,15,CASSPYRGGGTEAFF,TGTGCCAGCAGCCCTTACAGGGGAGGGGGCACTGAAGCTTTCTTT
TRBJ1-1,TRBV4-3,NA,NA,15,CASSQDISGYTEAFF,TGCGCCAGCAGCCAAGATATATCAGGGTACACTGAAGCTTTCTTT
TRBJ2-3,TRBV5-4,TRBD2,NA,15,CASSFSGGATDTQYF,TGTGCCAGCAGCTTTAGCGGGGGGGCAACAGATACGCAGTATTTT
TRBJ2-5,TRBV27,NA,NA,12,CASSSTEETQYF,TGTGCCAGCAGTTCGACAGAAGAGACCCAGTACTTC
TRBJ2-1,TRBV20-1,NA,NA,11,CSARVGHEQFF,TGCAGTGCTAGAGTAGGACATGAGCAGTTCTTC
TRBJ2-3,TRBV7-8,NA,NA,15,CASSTDRTLTDTQYF,TGTGCCAGCAGCACAGACAGGACGCTCACAGATACGCAGTATTTT
TRBJ2-1,TRBV6-5,TRBD1,NA,16,CASSYSIWDRANEQFF,TGTGCCAGCAGTTACTCGATATGGGACAGGGCCAATGAGCAGTTCTTC
TRBJ2-1,TRBV9,NA,NA,15,CASSPPGGRVNEQFF,TGTGCCAGCAGCCCCCCAGGGGGGCGGGTTAATGAGCAGTTCTTC
TRBJ2-7,TRBV9,TRBD1,NA,16,CASSGGQGVIPYEQYF,TGTGCCAGCAGCGGAGGACAGGGGGTGATACCCTACGAGCAGTACTTC
TRBJ2-4,TRBV6-6,TRBD1,NA,14,CASSDRDRGDIQYF,TGTGCCAGCAGTGACCGGGACAGGGGAGACATTCAGTACTTC
TRBJ2-1,TRBV15,TRBD1,NA,16,CATSRTGTGGYNEQFF,TGTGCCACCAGCAGAACCGGGACAGGGGGATACAATGAGCAGTTCTTC
TRBJ2-2,TRBV9,NA,once,14,CASSVSLPGGELFF,TGTGCCAGCAGCGTTTCCCTACCCGGCGGGGAGCTGTTTTTT
TRBJ2-2,TRBV27,TRBD1,NA,16,CASSLTGVGNTGELFF,TGTGCCAGCAGCCTAACAGGGGTGGGGAACACCGGGGAGCTGTTTTTT
TRBJ1-5,TRBV19,NA,few,12,CASSPLNQPQHF,TGTGCCAGTAGCCCTTTGAATCAGCCCCAGCATTTT
TRBJ1-1,TRBV30,NA,NA,17,CAWSGPSLKRVNTEAFF,TGTGCCTGGAGTGGCCCTTCGTTGAAAAGGGTGAACACTGAAGCTTTCTTT
TRBJ2-7,TRBV7-9,NA,NA,16,CASSLEGLAAPYEQYF,TGTGCCAGCAGCTTAGAGGGCTTAGCGGCTCCCTACGAGCAGTACTTC
TRBJ2-7,TRBV5-1,NA,NA,13,CASSLPPLYEQYF,TGCGCCAGCAGTCTCCCACCATTATACGAGCAGTACTTC
TRBJ2-1,TRBV4-1,TRBD2,NA,13,CASGLAGGHEQFF,TGCGCCAGTGGACTAGCGGGAGGCCATGAGCAGTTCTTC
TRBJ2-1,TRBV7-9,TRBD2,NA,17,CASSLSTSGGIYNEQFF,TGTGCCAGCAGCTTAAGTACTAGCGGGGGGATCTACAATGAGCAGTTCTTC
TRBJ2-3,TRBV7-9,NA,NA,12,CASTRRYPTQYF,TGTGCCAGCACCCGACGGTACCCTACGCAGTATTTT
TRBJ1-1,TRBV15,NA,NA,15,CATSRDRGMNAEAFF,TGTGCCACCAGCAGAGACAGGGGAATGAACGCTGAAGCTTTCTTT
TRBJ1-1,TRBV4-1,NA,NA,17,CASSQEGRAAMNTEAFF,TGCGCCAGCAGCCAAGAAGGGCGGGCTGCCATGAACACTGAAGCTTTCTTT
TRBJ2-3,TRBV14,NA,NA,12,CASSQGGDTQYF,TGTGCCAGCAGCCAGGGGGGTGATACGCAGTATTTT
TRBJ1-3,TRBV19,NA,NA,13,CASSILQGGTIYF,TGTGCCAGTAGTATCCTACAGGGTGGCACCATATATTTT
TRBJ2-2,TRBV28,TRBD2,NA,18,CASSEHSGLAGDTGELFF,TGTGCCAGCAGTGAACACTCGGGACTAGCGGGAGACACCGGGGAGCTGTTTTTT
TRBJ2-5,TRBV5-4,TRBD2,NA,15,CASSAGLAGAETQYF,TGTGCCAGCAGCGCAGGACTAGCGGGAGCTGAGACCCAGTACTTC
TRBJ1-1,TRBV11-2,NA,NA,13,CASSLVRYTEAFF,TGTGCCAGCAGCTTGGTCCGATACACTGAAGCTTTCTTT
TRBJ2-2,TRBV6-4,NA,once,16,CASSEIYLGNTGELFF,TGTGCCAGCAGTGAAATTTACTTGGGCAACACCGGGGAGCTGTTTTTT
TRBJ1-1,TRBV7-9,NA,NA,18,CASSFDPARTYYDTEAFF,TGTGCCAGCAGCTTTGATCCGGCAAGAACTTACTATGACACTGAAGCTTTCTTT
TRBJ2-3,TRBV19,NA,once,13,CASSTRYTDTQYF,TGTGCCAGTAGTACCAGATACACAGATACGCAGTATTTT
TRBJ1-2,TRBV4-1,NA,medium-sized,12,CASSRGADGYTF,TGCGCCAGCAGCCGCGGGGCTGACGGCTACACCTTC
TRBJ1-3,TRBV29-1,NA,NA,17,CSVEDTGMGGRGNTIYF,TGCAGCGTTGAAGATACGGGAATGGGGGGACGTGGAAACACCATATATTTT
TRBJ2-2,TRBV7-6,NA,NA,19,CASSLEVVHGGRATGELFF,TGTGCCAGCAGCTTAGAAGTTGTTCACGGGGGCAGGGCCACCGGGGAGCTGTTTTTT